Described below is a single T cell receptor (beta chain) sequence and its context. These data originate in a study of blood T cell repertoires in COVID-19. For the study at large: The United States, Italy and Spain were the sources of the acute and convalescent COVID-19 samples.

The method was immunoSEQ multiplex PCR; TCRdb's version includes in-frame clones alone and lacks a portion of them. The data show under 250,000 clones, with around 82% seen just once and 4.5% to 5% held by the top ten. The ends were cut back, 7 bases at V and 4 bases at J, with 16 bases in the middle. Germline loops: CDR1 MNHEY, CDR2 SVGAGI. This CDR3 comprises 14 residues. The chain has TRBV6-5 and TRBJ1-2, with D unresolved. This TCR derives from a woman aged 50 to 60 who had been exposed to COVID-19. The sample consisted of PBMCs or T cells enriched from blood (not recorded which). This chain's CDR3 is CASTGEPSSYGYTF. In nucleotides, the CDR3 is TGTGCCAGCACCGGGGAGCCTTCTTCCTATGGCTACACCTTC.